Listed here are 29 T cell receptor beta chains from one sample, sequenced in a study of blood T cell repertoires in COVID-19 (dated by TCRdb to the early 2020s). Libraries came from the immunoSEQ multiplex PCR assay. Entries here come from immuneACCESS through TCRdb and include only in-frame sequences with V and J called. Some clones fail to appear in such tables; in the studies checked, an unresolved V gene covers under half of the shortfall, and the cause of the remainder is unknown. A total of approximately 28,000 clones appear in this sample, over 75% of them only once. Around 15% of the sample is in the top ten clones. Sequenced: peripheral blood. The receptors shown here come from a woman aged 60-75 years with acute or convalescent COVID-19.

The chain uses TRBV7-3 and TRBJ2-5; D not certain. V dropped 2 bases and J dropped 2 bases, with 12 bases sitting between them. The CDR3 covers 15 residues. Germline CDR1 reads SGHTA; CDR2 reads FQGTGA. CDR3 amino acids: CASSLSPGYQETQYF. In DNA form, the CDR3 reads TGTGCCAGCAGCTTATCGCCAGGATATCAAGAGACCCAGTACTTC.

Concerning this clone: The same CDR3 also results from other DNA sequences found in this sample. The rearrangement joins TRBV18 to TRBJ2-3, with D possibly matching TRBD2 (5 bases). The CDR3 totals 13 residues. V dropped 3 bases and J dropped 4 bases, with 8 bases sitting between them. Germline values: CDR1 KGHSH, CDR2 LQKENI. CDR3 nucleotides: TGTGCCAGCTCACCGGAGAGGGCAGATACGCAGTATTTT. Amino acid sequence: CASSPERADTQYF.

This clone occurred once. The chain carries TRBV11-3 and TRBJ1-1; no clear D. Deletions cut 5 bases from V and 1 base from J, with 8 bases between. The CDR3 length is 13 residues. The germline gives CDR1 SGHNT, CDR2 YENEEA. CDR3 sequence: CASSPSPNTEAFF. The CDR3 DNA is TGTGCCAGCAGCCCCTCTCCGAACACTGAAGCTTTCTTT.

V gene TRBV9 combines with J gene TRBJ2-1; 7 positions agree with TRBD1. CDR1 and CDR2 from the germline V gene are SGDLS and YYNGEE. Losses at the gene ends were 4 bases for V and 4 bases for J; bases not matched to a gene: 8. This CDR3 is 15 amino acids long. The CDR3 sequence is CASSPWTGMYNEQFF. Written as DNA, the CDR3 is TGTGCCAGCAGCCCTTGGACAGGAATGTACAATGAGCAGTTCTTC.

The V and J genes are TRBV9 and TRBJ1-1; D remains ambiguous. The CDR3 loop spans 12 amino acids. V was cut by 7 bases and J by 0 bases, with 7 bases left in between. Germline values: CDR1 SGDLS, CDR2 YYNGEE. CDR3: CASAGMNTEAFF. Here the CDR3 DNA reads TGTGCCAGCGCGGGGATGAACACTGAAGCTTTCTTT. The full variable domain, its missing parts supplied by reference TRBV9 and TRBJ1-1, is DSGVTQTPKHLITATGQRVTLRCSPRSGDLSVYWYQQSLDQGLQFLIQYYNGEERAKGNILERFSAQQFPDLHSELNLSSLELGDSALYFCASAGMNTEAFFGQGTRLTVV.

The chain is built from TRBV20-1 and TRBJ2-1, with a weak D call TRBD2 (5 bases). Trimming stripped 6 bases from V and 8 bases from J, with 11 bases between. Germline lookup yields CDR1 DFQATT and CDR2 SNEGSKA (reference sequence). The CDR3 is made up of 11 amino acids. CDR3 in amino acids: CSAARVDEQFF. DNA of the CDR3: TGCAGTGCGGCGAGGGTGGATGAGCAGTTCTTC.

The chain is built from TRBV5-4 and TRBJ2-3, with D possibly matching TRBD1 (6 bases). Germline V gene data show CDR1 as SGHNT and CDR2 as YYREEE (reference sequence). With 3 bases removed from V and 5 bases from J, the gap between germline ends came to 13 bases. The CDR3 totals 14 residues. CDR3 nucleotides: TGTGCCAGCAGCTCAGGGGTGTGGGAAGATACGCAGTATTTT. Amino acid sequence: CASSSGVWEDTQYF.

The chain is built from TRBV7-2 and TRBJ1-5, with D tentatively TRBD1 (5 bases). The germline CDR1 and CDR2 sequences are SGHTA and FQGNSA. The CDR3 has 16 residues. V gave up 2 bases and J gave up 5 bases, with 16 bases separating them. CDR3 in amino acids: CASSLQGPVIDQPQHF. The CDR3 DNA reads TGTGCCAGCAGCTTACAGGGTCCGGTGATTGATCAGCCCCAGCATTTT.

The chain's CDR3 is CASSPATGGTYEQYF. CDR3 in DNA: TGCGCCAGCAGCCCCGCGACAGGGGGCACCTACGAGCAGTACTTC. The chain employs TRBV4-1 and TRBJ2-7; 10 bases align to TRBD1. The CDR3 has 15 residues. The junction had 5 bases not matched to a gene; V was cut back by 4 bases and J by 2 bases. Germline loops: CDR1 MGHRA, CDR2 YSYEKL.

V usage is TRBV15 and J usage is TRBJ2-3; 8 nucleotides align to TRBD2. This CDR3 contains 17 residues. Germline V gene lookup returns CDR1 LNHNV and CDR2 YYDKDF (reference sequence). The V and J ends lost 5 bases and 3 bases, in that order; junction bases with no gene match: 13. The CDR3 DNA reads TGTGCCACCAGCTCCTCGACTCCTACGGGGGGGACAGATACGCAGTATTTT. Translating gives CATSSSTPTGGTDTQYF.

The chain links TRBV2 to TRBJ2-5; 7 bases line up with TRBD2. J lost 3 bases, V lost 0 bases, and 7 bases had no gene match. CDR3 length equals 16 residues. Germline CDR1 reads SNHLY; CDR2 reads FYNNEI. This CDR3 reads CASSEAGEGREETQYF. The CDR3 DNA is TGTGCCAGCAGTGAAGCAGGGGAAGGGAGGGAAGAGACCCAGTACTTC.

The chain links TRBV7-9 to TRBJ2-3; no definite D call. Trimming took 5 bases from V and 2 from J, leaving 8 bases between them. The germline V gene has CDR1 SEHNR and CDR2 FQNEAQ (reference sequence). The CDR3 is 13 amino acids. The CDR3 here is CASSASVTDTQYF. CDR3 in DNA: TGTGCCAGCAGCGCGTCGGTCACAGATACGCAGTATTTT.

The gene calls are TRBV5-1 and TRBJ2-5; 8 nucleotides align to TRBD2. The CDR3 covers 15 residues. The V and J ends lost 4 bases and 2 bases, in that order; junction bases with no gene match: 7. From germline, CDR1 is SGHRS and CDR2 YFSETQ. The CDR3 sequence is CASSTAAGDQETQYF. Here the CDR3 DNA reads TGCGCCAGCAGCACCGCAGCGGGGGATCAAGAGACCCAGTACTTC.

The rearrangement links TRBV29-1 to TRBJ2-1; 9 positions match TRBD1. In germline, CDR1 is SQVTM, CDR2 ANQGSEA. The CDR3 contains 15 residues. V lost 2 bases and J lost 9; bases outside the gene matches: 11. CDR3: CSVERLTGGSGEQFF. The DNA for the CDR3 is TGCAGCGTTGAACGATTGACAGGGGGTTCGGGTGAGCAGTTCTTC.

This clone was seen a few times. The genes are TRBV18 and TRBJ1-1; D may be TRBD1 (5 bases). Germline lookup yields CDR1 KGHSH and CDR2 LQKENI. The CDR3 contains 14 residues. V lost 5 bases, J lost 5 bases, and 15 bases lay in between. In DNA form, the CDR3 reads TGTGCCAGCTCAATTCAGGGTGAGAGTACTGAAGCTTTCTTT. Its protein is CASSIQGESTEAFF.

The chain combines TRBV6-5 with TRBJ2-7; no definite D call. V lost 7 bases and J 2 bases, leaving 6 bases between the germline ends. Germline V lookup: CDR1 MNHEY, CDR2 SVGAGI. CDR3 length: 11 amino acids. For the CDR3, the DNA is TGTGCCAGCATGGCAGCCTACGAGCAGTACTTC. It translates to CASMAAYEQYF.

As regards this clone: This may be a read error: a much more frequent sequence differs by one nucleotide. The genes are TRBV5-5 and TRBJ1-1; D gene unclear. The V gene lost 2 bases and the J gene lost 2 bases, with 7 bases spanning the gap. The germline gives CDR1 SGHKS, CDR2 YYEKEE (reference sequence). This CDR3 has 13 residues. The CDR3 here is CASSLQSNTEAFF. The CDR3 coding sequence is TGTGCCAGCAGCTTACAGAGTAACACTGAAGCTTTCTTT.

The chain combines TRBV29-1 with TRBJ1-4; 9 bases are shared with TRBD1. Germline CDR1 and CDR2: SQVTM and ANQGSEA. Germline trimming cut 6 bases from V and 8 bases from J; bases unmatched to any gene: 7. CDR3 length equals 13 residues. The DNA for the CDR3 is TGCAGCGTGGGACAGGGCTCAGGAGAAAAACTGTTTTTT. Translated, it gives CSVGQGSGEKLFF. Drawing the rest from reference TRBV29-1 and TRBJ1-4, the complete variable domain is SAVISQKPSRDICQRGTSLTIQCQVDSQVTMMFWYRQQPGQSLTLIATANQGSEATYESGFVIDKFPISRPNLTFSTLTVSNMSPEDSSIYLCSVGQGSGEKLFFGSGTQLSVL.

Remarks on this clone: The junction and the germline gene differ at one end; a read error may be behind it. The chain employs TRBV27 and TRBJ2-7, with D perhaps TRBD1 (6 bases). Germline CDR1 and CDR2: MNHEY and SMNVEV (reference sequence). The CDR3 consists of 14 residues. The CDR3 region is CASSPTGRSSEQYF. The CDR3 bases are TGTGCCAGCAGTCCGACAGGCCGATCCTCCGAGCAGTACTTC.

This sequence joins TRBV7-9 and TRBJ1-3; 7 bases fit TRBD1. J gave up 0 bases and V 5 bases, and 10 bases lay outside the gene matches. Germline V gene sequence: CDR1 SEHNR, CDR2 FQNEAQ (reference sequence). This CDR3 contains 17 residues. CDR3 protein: CASSPGTEGYSGNTIYF. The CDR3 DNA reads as TGTGCCAGCAGCCCCGGGACAGAAGGATACTCTGGAAACACCATATATTTT.

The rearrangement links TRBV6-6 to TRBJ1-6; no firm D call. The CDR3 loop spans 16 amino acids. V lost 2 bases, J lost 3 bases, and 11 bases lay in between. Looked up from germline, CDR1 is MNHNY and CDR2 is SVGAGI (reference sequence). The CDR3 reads CASSYETGYYNSPLHF. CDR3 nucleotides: TGTGCCAGCAGTTACGAAACGGGGTACTATAATTCACCCCTCCACTTT.

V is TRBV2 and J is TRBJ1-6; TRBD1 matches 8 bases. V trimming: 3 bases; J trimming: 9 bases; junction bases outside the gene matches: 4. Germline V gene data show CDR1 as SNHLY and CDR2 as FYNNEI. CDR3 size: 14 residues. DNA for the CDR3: TGTGCCAGCAGTGATCAGGGGGCGCGTTCACCCCTCCACTTT. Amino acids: CASSDQGARSPLHF.

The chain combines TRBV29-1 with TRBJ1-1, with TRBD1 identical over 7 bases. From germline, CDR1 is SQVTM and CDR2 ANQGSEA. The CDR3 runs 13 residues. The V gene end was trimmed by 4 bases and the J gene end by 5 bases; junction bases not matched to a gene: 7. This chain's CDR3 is CSVAQGKGTEAFF. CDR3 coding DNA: TGCAGCGTTGCACAGGGGAAGGGAACTGAAGCTTTCTTT.

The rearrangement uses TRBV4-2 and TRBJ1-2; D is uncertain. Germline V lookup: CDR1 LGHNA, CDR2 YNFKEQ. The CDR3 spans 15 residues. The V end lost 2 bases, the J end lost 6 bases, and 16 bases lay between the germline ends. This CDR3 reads CASSQYAQTPDGYTF. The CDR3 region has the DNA TGTGCCAGCAGCCAATACGCTCAGACACCAGATGGCTACACCTTC.

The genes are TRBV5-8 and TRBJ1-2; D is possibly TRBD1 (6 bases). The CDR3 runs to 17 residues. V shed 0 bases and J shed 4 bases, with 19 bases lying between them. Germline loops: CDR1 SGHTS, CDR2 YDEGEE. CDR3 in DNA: TGTGCCAGCAGCTTGGTCAGGGGCGTCCTACCGTCCTATGGCTACACCTTC. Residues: CASSLVRGVLPSYGYTF.

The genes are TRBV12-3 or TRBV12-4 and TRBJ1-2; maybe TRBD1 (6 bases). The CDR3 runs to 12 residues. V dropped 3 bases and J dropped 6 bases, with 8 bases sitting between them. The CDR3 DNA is TGTGCCAGCAGTTTTTGGACAGATGGCTACACCTTC. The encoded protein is CASSFWTDGYTF.

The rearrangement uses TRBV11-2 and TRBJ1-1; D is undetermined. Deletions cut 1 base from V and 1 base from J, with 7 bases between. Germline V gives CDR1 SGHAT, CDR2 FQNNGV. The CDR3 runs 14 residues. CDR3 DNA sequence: TGTGCCAGCAGCTTAGGAGAGAGGAACACTGAAGCTTTCTTT. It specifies CASSLGERNTEAFF.

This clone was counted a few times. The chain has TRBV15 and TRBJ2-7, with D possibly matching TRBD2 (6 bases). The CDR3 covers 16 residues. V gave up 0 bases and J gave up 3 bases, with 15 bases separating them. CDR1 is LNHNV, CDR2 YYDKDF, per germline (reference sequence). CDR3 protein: CATSRDWWDSYYEQYF. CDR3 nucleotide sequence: TGTGCCACCAGCAGAGATTGGTGGGACTCCTACTACGAGCAGTACTTC.

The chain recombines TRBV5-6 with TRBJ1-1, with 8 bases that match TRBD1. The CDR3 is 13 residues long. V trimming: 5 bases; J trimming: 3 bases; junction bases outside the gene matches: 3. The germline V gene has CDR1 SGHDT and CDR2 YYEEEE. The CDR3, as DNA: TGTGCCAGCAGTAGGACAGGGTACACTGAAGCTTTCTTT. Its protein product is CASSRTGYTEAFF.